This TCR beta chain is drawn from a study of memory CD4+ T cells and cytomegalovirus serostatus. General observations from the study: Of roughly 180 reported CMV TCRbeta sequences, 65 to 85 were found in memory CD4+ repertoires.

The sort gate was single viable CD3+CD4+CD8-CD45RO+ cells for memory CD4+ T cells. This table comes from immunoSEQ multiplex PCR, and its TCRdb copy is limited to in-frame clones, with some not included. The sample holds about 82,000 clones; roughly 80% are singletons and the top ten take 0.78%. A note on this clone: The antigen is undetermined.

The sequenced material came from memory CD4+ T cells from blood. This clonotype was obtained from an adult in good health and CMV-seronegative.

In DNA form, the CDR3 reads TGTGCCAGCAGCCGCCGGGGCGGGGGCCAAGAGACCCAGTACTTC. This gives the protein CASSRRGGGQETQYF. The chain has TRBV7-9 and TRBJ2-5; 7 nucleotides agree with TRBD2. CDR1 is SEHNR, CDR2 FQNEAQ, per germline (reference sequence). Unmatched junction bases numbered 7, after V lost 5 bases and J lost 1 base. This CDR3 is built from 15 residues.